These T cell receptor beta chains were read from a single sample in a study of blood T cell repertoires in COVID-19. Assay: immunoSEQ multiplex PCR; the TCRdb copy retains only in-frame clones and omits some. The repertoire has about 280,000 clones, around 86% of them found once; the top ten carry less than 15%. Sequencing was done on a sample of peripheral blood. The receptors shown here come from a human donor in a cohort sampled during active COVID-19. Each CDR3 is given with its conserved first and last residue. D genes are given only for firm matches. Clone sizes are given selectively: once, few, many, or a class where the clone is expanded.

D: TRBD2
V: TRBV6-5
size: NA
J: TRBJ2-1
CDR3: CASSKREYNEQFF
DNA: TGTGCCAGCAGTAAGCGGGAATACAATGAGCAGTTCTTC

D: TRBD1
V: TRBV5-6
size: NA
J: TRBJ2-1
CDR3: CASSWDRDNEQFF
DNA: TGTGCCAGCAGCTGGGACAGGGACAATGAGCAGTTCTTC

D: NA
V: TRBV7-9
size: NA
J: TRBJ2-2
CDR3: CASSLLLGSLSENTGELFF
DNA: TGTGCCAGCAGCTTACTTTTGGGCAGCCTGTCCGAGAACACCGGGGAGCTGTTTTTT

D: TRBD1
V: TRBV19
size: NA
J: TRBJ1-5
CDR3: CASSSTGANQPQHF
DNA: TGTGCCAGTAGTAGCACAGGGGCTAATCAGCCCCAGCATTTT

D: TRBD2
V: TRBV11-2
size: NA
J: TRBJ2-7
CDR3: CASSPAGLAGVYEQYF
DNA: TGTGCCAGCAGCCCAGCGGGACTAGCGGGAGTATACGAGCAGTACTTC

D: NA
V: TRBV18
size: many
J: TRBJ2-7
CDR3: CASSRENEQYF
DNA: TGTGCCAGCTCACGGGAGAACGAGCAGTACTTC

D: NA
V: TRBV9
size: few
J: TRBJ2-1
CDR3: CASSISGRSDEQFF
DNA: TGTGCCAGCAGCATCAGCGGCCGGTCGGATGAGCAGTTCTTC

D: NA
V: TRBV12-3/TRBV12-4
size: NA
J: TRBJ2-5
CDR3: CASRPDTGETQYF
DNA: TGTGCCAGCAGACCAGACACAGGCGAGACCCAGTACTTC

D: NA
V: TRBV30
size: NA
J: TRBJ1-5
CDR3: CAWSVIDNNQPQHF
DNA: TGTGCCTGGAGTGTTATCGACAACAATCAGCCCCAGCATTTT

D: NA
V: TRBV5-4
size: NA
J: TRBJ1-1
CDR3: CASSLPGMNTEAFF
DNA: TGTGCCAGCAGCTTGCCAGGGATGAACACTGAAGCTTTCTTT

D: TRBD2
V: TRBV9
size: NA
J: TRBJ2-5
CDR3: CASSVDGRETQYF
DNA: TGTGCCAGCAGCGTGGACGGGAGGGAGACCCAGTACTTC

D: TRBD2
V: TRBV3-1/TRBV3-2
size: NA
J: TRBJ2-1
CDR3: CASSQVAGLTYNEQFF
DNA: TGTGCCAGCAGCCAAGTAGCGGGGTTAACCTACAATGAGCAGTTCTTC

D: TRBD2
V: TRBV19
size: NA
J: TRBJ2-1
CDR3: CASSWTSGLDSYNEQFF
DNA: TGTGCCAGTAGTTGGACTAGCGGGCTTGACTCCTACAATGAGCAGTTCTTC

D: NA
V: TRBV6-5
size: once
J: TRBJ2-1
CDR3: CASGSGRYNEQFF
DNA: TGTGCCAGCGGGTCAGGGCGGTACAATGAGCAGTTCTTC

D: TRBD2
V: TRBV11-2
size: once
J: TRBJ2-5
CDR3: CASSYGLAATFVYF
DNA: TGTGCCAGCAGCTACGGACTAGCGGCGACCTTCGTGTACTTC

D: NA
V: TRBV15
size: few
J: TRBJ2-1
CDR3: CATSRESIEAKSSYNEQFF
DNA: TGTGCCACCAGCAGAGAAAGTATAGAGGCCAAAAGCTCCTACAATGAGCAGTTCTTC

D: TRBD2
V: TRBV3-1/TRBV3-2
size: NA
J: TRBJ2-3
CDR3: CASSRRTSGDSTDTQYF
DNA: TGTGCCAGCAGCCGCCGGACTAGCGGGGATAGCACAGATACGCAGTATTTT

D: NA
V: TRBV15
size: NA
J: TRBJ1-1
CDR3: CATSRDQTEAFF
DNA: TGTGCCACCAGCAGAGATCAGACTGAAGCTTTCTTT

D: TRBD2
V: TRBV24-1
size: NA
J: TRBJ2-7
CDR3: CATSDRRLAGARTPFYEQYF
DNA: TGTGCCACCAGTGACCGACGACTAGCGGGAGCCCGCACCCCATTCTACGAGCAGTACTTC

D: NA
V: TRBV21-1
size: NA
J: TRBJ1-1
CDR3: CASSSPNRVNTEAFF
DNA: TGTGCCAGCAGCAGCCCGAACAGGGTCAACACTGAAGCTTTCTTT

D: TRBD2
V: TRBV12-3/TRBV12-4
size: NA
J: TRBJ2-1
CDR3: CASSLISGRVQFF
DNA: TGTGCCAGCAGTTTAATTAGCGGGAGAGTGCAGTTCTTC

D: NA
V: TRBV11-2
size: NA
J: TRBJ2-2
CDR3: CASSSSPSNTGELFF
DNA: TGTGCCAGCAGCTCGAGCCCCTCGAACACCGGGGAGCTGTTTTTT

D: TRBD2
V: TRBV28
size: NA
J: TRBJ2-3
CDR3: CASSSLAEPTDTQYF
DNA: TGTGCCAGCAGTTCCCTAGCGGAGCCCACAGATACGCAGTATTTT

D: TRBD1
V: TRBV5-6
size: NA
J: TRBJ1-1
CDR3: CASSRGQVITEAFF
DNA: TGTGCCAGCAGCAGGGGACAGGTGATCACTGAAGCTTTCTTT

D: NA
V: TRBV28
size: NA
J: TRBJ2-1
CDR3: CASSSTGSGEGQFF
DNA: TGTGCCAGCAGTTCTACAGGATCAGGGGAAGGGCAGTTCTTC

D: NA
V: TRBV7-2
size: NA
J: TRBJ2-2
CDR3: CASSPDRFRGGELFF
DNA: TGTGCCAGCAGCCCCGACAGGTTCAGGGGCGGGGAGCTGTTTTTT

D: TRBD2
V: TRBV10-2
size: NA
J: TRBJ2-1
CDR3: CASNPAGAFYNEQFF
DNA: TGCGCCAGCAACCCAGCGGGAGCTTTCTACAATGAGCAGTTCTTC

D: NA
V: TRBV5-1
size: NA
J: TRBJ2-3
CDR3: CASSLARLGADTQYF
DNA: TGCGCCAGCAGCTTGGCCCGTCTAGGAGCGGATACGCAGTATTTT